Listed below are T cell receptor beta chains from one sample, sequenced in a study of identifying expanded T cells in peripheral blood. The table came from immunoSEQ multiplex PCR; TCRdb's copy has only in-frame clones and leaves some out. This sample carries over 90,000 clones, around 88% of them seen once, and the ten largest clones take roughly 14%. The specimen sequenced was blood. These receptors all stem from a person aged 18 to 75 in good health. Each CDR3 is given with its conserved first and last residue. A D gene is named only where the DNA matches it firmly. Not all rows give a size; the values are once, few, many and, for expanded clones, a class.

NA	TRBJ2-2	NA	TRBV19	CASSMSQAGTGELFF	TGTGCCAGTAGTATGTCCCAGGCTGGCACCGGGGAGCTGTTTTTT
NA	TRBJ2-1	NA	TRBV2	CASMVQNSYNEQFF	TGTGCCAGCATGGTACAGAATAGTTACAATGAGCAGTTCTTC
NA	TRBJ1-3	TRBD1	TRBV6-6	CASSTRQGASGNTIYF	TGTGCCAGCAGCACCCGACAGGGGGCGTCTGGAAACACCATATATTTT
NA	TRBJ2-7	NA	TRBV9	CASSVGSGTYEQYF	TGTGCCAGCAGCGTAGGTAGCGGCACCTACGAGCAGTACTTC
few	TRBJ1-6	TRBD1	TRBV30	CAWSFTGQGYNSPLHF	TGTGCCTGGAGTTTCACGGGACAGGGTTATAATTCACCCCTCCACTTT
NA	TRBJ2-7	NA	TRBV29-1	CSVGRSSYEQYF	TGCAGCGTTGGCAGGAGCTCCTACGAGCAGTACTTC
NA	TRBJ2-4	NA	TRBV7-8	CASSLGYSGSLSTHIQYF	TGTGCCAGCAGCTTAGGGTATAGCGGTAGCCTCTCGACTCACATTCAGTACTTC
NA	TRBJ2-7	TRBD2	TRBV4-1	CASSQNRGSGIAYYEQYF	TGCGCCAGCAGCCAAAATCGGGGAAGCGGGATCGCTTACTACGAGCAGTACTTC
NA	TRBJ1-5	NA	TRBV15	CATSRDSSLNQPQHF	TGTGCCACCAGCAGAGATTCTTCGCTTAATCAGCCCCAGCATTTT
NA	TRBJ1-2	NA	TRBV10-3	CAISEGELDGYTF	TGTGCCATCAGTGAGGGGGAGTTGGATGGCTACACCTTC
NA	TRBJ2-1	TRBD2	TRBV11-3	CASSFTSGSPYNEQFF	TGTGCCAGCAGCTTTACCAGCGGGAGTCCCTACAATGAGCAGTTCTTC
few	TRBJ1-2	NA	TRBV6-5	CASSTQQGYGYTF	TGTGCCAGCAGTACACAACAGGGATACGGCTACACCTTC
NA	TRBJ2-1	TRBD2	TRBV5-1	CASLPGTSSNEQFF	TGCGCCAGCCTGCCCGGGACTAGCAGTAATGAGCAGTTCTTC
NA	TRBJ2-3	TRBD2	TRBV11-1	CASSLRAGGPKVTGTQYF	TGTGCCAGCAGCTTACGAGCGGGGGGGCCGAAAGTCACAGGTACGCAGTATTTT
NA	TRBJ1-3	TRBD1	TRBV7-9	CASSNPGTGESGNTIYF	TGTGCCAGCAGCAACCCGGGGACAGGCGAATCTGGAAACACCATATATTTT
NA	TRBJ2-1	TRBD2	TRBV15	CATSHPSGSSYNEQFF	TGTGCCACCAGTCATCCTAGCGGGAGCTCCTACAATGAGCAGTTCTTC
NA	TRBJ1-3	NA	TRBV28	CASSLRQGFGNTIYF	TGTGCCAGCAGTTTAAGGCAGGGGTTTGGAAACACCATATATTTT
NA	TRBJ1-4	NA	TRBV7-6	CASKTTGNEKLFF	TGTGCCAGCAAAACGACGGGTAATGAAAAACTGTTTTTT
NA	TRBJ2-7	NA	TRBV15	CATRGRASEEQYF	TGTGCCACCAGAGGACGGGCCTCTGAGGAGCAGTACTTC
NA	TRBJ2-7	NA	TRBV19	CASSIRDNPYEQYF	TGTGCCAGTAGTATACGGGACAACCCCTACGAGCAGTACTTC
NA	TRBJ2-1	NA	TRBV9	CASSVVFAGEQFF	TGTGCCAGCAGCGTAGTCTTCGCCGGGGAGCAGTTCTTC
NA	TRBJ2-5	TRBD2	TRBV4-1	CASSQLGSGGETQYF	TGCGCCAGCAGCCAGTTAGGGAGCGGGGGTGAGACCCAGTACTTC
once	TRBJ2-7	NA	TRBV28	CASTSTYEQYF	TGTGCCAGCACCAGTACCTACGAGCAGTACTTC
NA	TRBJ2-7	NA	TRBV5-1	CASSLDSRAYEQYF	TGCGCCAGCAGCTTGGATTCGAGGGCCTACGAGCAGTACTTC
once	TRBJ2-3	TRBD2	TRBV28	CASSSFGTNPSTDTQYF	TGTGCCAGCAGCTCATTTGGGACTAACCCTAGCACAGATACGCAGTATTTT
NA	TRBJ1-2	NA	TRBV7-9	CASSLVGGGNYGYTF	TGTGCCAGCAGCTTAGTCGGGGGAGGTAACTATGGCTACACCTTC
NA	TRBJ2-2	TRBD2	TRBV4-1	CASSHTRGGENTGELFF	TGCGCCAGCAGCCACACCCGGGGGGGGGAGAACACCGGGGAGCTGTTTTTT
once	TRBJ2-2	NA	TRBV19	CASKGRGSTGELFF	TGTGCCAGTAAGGGCAGGGGCTCGACCGGGGAGCTGTTTTTT
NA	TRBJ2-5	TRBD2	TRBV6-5	CASSYRGTSDQTQYF	TGTGCCAGCAGTTACCGCGGGACTAGCGATCAGACCCAGTACTTC
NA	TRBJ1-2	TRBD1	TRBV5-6	CASSIDRDHGYTF	TGTGCCAGCAGCATCGACAGGGATCATGGCTACACCTTC
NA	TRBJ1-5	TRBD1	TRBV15	CATSRAGTGLNQPQHF	TGTGCCACCAGCAGAGCCGGGACAGGGCTCAATCAGCCCCAGCATTTT
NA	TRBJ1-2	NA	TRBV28	CASSFDLYGYTF	TGTGCCAGCAGTTTTGACCTCTATGGCTACACCTTC
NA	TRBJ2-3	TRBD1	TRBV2	CASSPGQGPDTQYF	TGTGCCAGCAGCCCGGGACAGGGGCCAGATACGCAGTATTTT
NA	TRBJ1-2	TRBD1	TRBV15	CATSGETGFYGYTF	TGTGCCACCAGCGGCGAGACAGGGTTCTATGGCTACACCTTC
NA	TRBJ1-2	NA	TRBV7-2	CASSFSDGTISYTF	TGTGCCAGCAGCTTTTCCGACGGGACTATAAGCTACACCTTC
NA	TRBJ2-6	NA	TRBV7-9	CASSLVRTASGANVLTF	TGTGCCAGCAGCTTAGTCCGGACAGCCTCTGGGGCCAACGTCCTGACTTTC